This T cell receptor beta chain was captured in a study of blood T cell repertoires in COVID-19. Study at large: The study drew acute and convalescent COVID-19 samples from the United States, Italy and Spain.

Sequenced by immunoSEQ multiplex PCR; TCRdb stores in-frame clones only, minus some. The repertoire holds under 200,000 clones, with more than 75% as singletons. Germline loops: CDR1 GTSNPN, CDR2 SVGIG (reference sequence). This CDR3 comprises 13 residues. Trimming shortened V by 1 base and J by 5 bases, and 6 bases separated the two germline ends. This sequence originates from a man aged 40-49 years with active or convalescent COVID-19. What was sequenced was peripheral blood. V is TRBV30 and J is TRBJ1-6, with D hard to call. CDR3 sequence reads: CAWSDTHNSPLHF. The CDR3 bases are TGTGCCTGGAGTGACACCCATAATTCACCCCTCCACTTT. The full variable domain, rest sourced from reference TRBV30 and TRBJ1-6, is SQTIHQWPATLVQPVGSPLSLECTVEGTSNPNLYWYRQAAGRGLQLLFYSVGIGQISSEVPQNLSASRPQDRQFILSSKKLLLSDSGFYLCAWSDTHNSPLHFGNGTRLTVT.